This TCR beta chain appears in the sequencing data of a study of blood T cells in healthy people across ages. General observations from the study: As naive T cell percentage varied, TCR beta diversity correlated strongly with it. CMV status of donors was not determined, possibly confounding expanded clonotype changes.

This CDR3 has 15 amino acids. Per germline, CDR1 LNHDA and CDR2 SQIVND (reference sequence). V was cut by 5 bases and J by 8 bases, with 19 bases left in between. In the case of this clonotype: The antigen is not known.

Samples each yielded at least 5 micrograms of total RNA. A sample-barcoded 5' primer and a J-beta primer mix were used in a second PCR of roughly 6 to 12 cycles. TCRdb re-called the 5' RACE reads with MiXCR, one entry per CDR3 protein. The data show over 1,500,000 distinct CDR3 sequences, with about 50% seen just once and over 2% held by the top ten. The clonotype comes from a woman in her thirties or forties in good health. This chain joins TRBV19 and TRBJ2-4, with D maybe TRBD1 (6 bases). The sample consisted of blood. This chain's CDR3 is CASSLGDIRGDIQYF. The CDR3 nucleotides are TGTGCCAGTAGTTTGGGGGACATCAGGGGAGACATTCAGTACTTC.